Below are 20 T cell receptor beta chains sequenced from a single sample in a study of blood T cell repertoires in COVID-19. Produced via immunoSEQ multiplex PCR; TCRdb's table is partial and in-frame only. The sample records roughly 54,000 clones, around four fifths being singletons. Sequencing was done on a sample of peripheral blood. The receptors stem from a man in his fifties with acute or convalescent COVID-19.

This clone was counted once. The chain uses TRBV19 and TRBJ2-7, with TRBD1 identical over 7 bases. Germline assignment: CDR1 LNHDA and CDR2 SQIVND (reference sequence). The V and J ends lost 5 bases and 2 bases, in that order; junction bases with no gene match: 6. The CDR3 sequence is 14 residues long. DNA for the CDR3: TGTGCCAGTAGTCCCGGACAGGCACCCTACGAGCAGTACTTC. As protein: CASSPGQAPYEQYF.

The chain recombines TRBV29-1 with TRBJ1-6; D is uncertain. The CDR3 has 11 residues. V gave up 7 bases and J gave up 8 bases, with 9 bases separating them. Germline CDR1 and CDR2: SQVTM and ANQGSEA. The CDR3 region is CSAGTDSPLHF. DNA of the CDR3: TGCAGCGCTGGTACAGATTCACCCCTCCACTTT.

The chain uses TRBV5-5 and TRBJ2-4; 10 bases map to TRBD1. CDR3 length: 12 amino acids. The junction had 5 bases not matched to a gene; V was cut back by 4 bases and J by 13 bases. Looked up from germline, CDR1 is SGHKS and CDR2 is YYEKEE (reference sequence). The CDR3: CASSGGTGVQYF. The CDR3 nucleotides are TGTGCCAGCAGCGGGGGGACAGGGGTCCAGTACTTC.

The rearrangement links TRBV6-2 or TRBV6-3 to TRBJ2-2, with D tentatively TRBD1 (8 bases). The CDR3 contains 19 residues. Per germline, CDR1 MNHEY and CDR2 SVGEGT. V was shortened by 0 bases and J by 2 bases, with 19 bases between the two germline ends. The CDR3 DNA reads TGTGCCAGCAGTTACTCGCGGGGGACAGGCCCAATCAACACCGGGGAGCTGTTTTTT. This gives the protein CASSYSRGTGPINTGELFF.

The chain combines TRBV7-8 with TRBJ1-4; D is possibly TRBD1 (5 bases). CDR3 length equals 15 residues. Deletions cut 5 bases from V and 7 bases from J, with 17 bases between. Per germline, CDR1 SGHVS and CDR2 FQNEAQ. Here the CDR3 DNA reads TGTGCCAGCAGCAAACAACCGGGACTGGCTGAAAAACTGTTTTTT. Translation: CASSKQPGLAEKLFF.

J is TRBJ2-1 and V is TRBV27, with 10 bases aligning to TRBD2. Germline values: CDR1 MNHEY, CDR2 SMNVEV (reference sequence). The CDR3 is 18 residues long. V gave up 9 bases and J gave up 2 bases; unmatched junction bases: 16. The DNA of the CDR3 is TGTGCCAGTTCTTTAGGAGCGGGGGGGCGGTTCGCCTACAATGAGCAGTTCTTC. It encodes CASSLGAGGRFAYNEQFF.

This clone has only a few counts. This chain uses TRBV6-4 with TRBJ1-5; no definite D call. Germline V gene data show CDR1 as MRHNA and CDR2 as SNTAGT. The CDR3 has 14 residues. V was shortened by 3 bases and J by 5 bases, with 11 bases between the two germline ends. The chain's CDR3 is CASSEEMGYQPQHF. In nucleotides, the CDR3 is TGTGCCAGCAGTGAGGAAATGGGCTATCAGCCCCAGCATTTT.

The V and J genes are TRBV19 and TRBJ1-2; D is possibly TRBD1 (6 bases). CDR1 and CDR2 (germline): LNHDA, SQIVND (reference sequence). The CDR3 runs to 12 residues. Trimming pared 7 bases from V and 10 bases from J, leaving 16 bases between. Here the CDR3 reads CASKPGGGHYTF. Written as DNA, the CDR3 is TGTGCCAGTAAACCTGGGGGGGGACACTACACCTTC.

The sample holds a few counts of this clone. The chain recombines TRBV7-9 with TRBJ1-1; D is unclear. This CDR3 region has 12 residues. CDR1 is SEHNR and CDR2 is FQNEAQ in the germline V gene (reference sequence). The V end was cut by 7 bases, the J end by 0 bases, with 6 bases between. This chain's CDR3 is CASKQMNTEAFF. CDR3 in DNA: TGTGCCAGCAAACAGATGAACACTGAAGCTTTCTTT.

The chain joins TRBV7-3 to TRBJ2-1; TRBD2 agrees at 9 bases. Germline CDR1 and CDR2: SGHTA and FQGTGA. V lost 3 bases to trimming and J lost 3 bases; unmatched junction nucleotides: 15. The length of the CDR3 is 19 residues. DNA for the CDR3: TGTGCCAGCAGCTTTAAAACTAGTACGGGACTAGCAGTCTACAATGAGCAGTTCTTC. Protein product: CASSFKTSTGLAVYNEQFF. The whole variable domain, filled in from reference TRBV7-3 and TRBJ2-1, reads GAGVSQTPSNKVTEKGKYVELRCDPISGHTALYWYRQSLGQGPEFLIYFQGTGAADDSGLPNDRFFAVRPEGSVSTLKIQRTERGDSAVYLCASSFKTSTGLAVYNEQFFGPGTRLTVL.

J is TRBJ1-1 and V is TRBV5-1, with D uncertain. This CDR3 region has 13 residues. Looked up from germline, CDR1 is SGHRS and CDR2 is YFSETQ. V lost 0 bases and J 1 base, leaving 4 bases between the germline ends. The CDR3 DNA reads TGCGCCAGCAGCTTGGACACGAACACTGAAGCTTTCTTT. This translates into CASSLDTNTEAFF.

This sequence joins TRBV11-2 and TRBJ1-4; D is ambiguous. The germline CDR1 and CDR2 sequences are SGHAT and FQNNGV. The ends were cut back, 5 bases at V and 10 bases at J, with 17 bases in the middle. This CDR3 is 14 amino acids long. This CDR3 reads CASSPKTQAGKLFF. CDR3 in DNA: TGTGCCAGCAGCCCCAAGACTCAGGCGGGAAAACTGTTTTTT.

This clone was counted a single time. This sequence joins TRBV20-1 and TRBJ2-1; no clear D gene. Germline CDR1 is DFQATT and CDR2 is SNEGSKA (reference sequence). This CDR3 region has 11 residues. The ends were cut back, 6 bases at V and 4 bases at J, with 7 bases in the middle. The CDR3 region has the DNA TGCAGTGCACTACTTTACAATGAGCAGTTCTTC. It yields the protein CSALLYNEQFF.

The chain uses TRBV6-2 or TRBV6-3 and TRBJ2-7; D not resolved. The CDR3 contains 13 residues. Germline V gives CDR1 MNHEY, CDR2 SVGEGT. Trimming took 4 bases from V and 3 from J, leaving 10 bases between them. CDR3 sequence: CASSLAYRYEQYF. CDR3 bases: TGTGCCAGCAGTTTAGCATATCGCTACGAGCAGTACTTC.

The V call is TRBV25-1, the J call TRBJ2-4, with TRBD2 matching over 8 bases. CDR3 length: 15 amino acids. In germline, CDR1 is MGHDK, CDR2 SYGVNS. Germline trimming cut 3 bases from V and 11 bases from J; bases unmatched to any gene: 12. CDR3 in DNA: TGTGCCAGCAGTGAGGCTGTTCCTAATAGCGGGGTTCAGTACTTC. Translating it yields CASSEAVPNSGVQYF.

The gene calls are TRBV4-2 and TRBJ2-3, with 8 bases aligning to TRBD2. CDR1 is LGHNA, CDR2 YNFKEQ, per germline. V shed 0 bases, J shed 4 bases, and the junction held 0 bases outside the gene matches. This CDR3 has 14 amino acids. Here the CDR3 DNA reads TGTGCCAGCAGCCAAGAACTAGCGGCAGATACGCAGTATTTT. Protein sequence: CASSQELAADTQYF.

The CDR3 spells CASSAPEGNTIYF. For the CDR3, the DNA is TGTGCCAGCAGTGCACCCGAGGGAAACACCATATATTTT. The V call is TRBV2, the J call TRBJ1-3; D uncertain. Trimming took off 4 bases at V and 4 bases at J, with 8 bases between the two ends. CDR1 is SNHLY and CDR2 is FYNNEI in the germline V gene. The CDR3 totals 13 residues. Supplemented by reference TRBV2 and TRBJ1-3, the full variable domain reads EPEVTQTPSHQVTQMGQEVILRCVPISNHLYFYWYRQILGQKVEFLVSFYNNEISEKSEIFDDQFSVERPDGSNFTLKIRSTKLEDSAMYFCASSAPEGNTIYFGEGSWLTVV.

The chain carries TRBV19 and TRBJ2-2, with a possible D match to TRBD2 (6 bases). V shed 1 base and J shed 4 bases, with 10 bases lying between them. The germline gives CDR1 LNHDA, CDR2 SQIVND (reference sequence). CDR3 size: 15 residues. This chain's CDR3 is CASSIVRRGTGELFF. Written as DNA, the CDR3 is TGTGCCAGTAGTATAGTGCGGAGGGGCACCGGGGAGCTGTTTTTT.

A single count supports this clone. The J gene is TRBJ1-1, the V gene TRBV6-5; unclear D gene. CDR3 length: 12 amino acids. Trimming took off 2 bases at V and 5 bases at J, with 6 bases between the two ends. Germline loops: CDR1 MNHEY, CDR2 SVGAGI. The CDR3 reads CASSYVLTEAFF. As DNA, the CDR3 is TGTGCCAGCAGTTACGTCCTGACTGAAGCTTTCTTT.

This clone was detected only once. This sequence joins TRBV7-8 and TRBJ1-3; no definite D call. Trimming cost V 3 bases and J 6 bases, with 15 bases left between them. CDR1 and CDR2 (germline): SGHVS, FQNEAQ. The CDR3 has 15 amino acids. The DNA of the CDR3 is TGTGCCAGCAGCTTTCCTGAGGAAGAGGCAAACACCATATATTTT. Its protein is CASSFPEEEANTIYF.